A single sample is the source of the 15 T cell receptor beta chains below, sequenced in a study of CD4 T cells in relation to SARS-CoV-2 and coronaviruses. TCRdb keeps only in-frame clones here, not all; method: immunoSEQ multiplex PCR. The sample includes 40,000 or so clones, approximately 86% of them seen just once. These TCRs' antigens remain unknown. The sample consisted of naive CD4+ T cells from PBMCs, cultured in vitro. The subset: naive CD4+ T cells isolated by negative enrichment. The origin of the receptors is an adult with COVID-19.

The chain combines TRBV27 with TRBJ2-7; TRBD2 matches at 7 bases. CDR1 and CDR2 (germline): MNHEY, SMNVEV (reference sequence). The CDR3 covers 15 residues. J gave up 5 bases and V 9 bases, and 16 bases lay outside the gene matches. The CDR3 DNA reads TGTGCCAGTTGGCCCTCCGGGGGAGGGCCGAACGAGCAGTACTTC. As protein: CASWPSGGGPNEQYF.

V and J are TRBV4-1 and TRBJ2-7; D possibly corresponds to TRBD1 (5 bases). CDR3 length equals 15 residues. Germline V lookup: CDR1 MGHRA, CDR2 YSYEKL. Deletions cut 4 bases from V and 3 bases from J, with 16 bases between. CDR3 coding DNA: TGCGCCAGCAGCCCTAACAACGCAGGGTTCTACGAGCAGTACTTC. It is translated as CASSPNNAGFYEQYF.

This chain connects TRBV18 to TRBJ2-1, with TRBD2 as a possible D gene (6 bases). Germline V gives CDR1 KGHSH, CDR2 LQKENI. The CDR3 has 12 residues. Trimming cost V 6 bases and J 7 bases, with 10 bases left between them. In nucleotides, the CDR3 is TGTGCCAGCTCCGGGACTCTGAATGAGCAGTTCTTC. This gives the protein CASSGTLNEQFF. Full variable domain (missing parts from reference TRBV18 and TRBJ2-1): NAGVMQNPRHLVRRRGQEARLRCSPMKGHSHVYWYRQLPEEGLKFMVYLQKENIIDESGMPKERFSAEFPKEGPSILRIQQVVRGDSAAYFCASSGTLNEQFFGPGTRLTVL.

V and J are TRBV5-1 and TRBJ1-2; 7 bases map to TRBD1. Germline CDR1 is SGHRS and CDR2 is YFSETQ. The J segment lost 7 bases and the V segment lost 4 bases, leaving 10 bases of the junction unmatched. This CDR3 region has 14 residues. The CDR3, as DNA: TGCGCCAGCAGCACCCGACAGGGTTTCGTTGGCTACACCTTC. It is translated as CASSTRQGFVGYTF.

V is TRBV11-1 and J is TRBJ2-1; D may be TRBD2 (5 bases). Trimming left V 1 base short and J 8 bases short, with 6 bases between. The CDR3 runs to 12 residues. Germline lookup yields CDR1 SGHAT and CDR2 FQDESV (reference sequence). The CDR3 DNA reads TGTGCCAGCAGCTTAGATAGCGATGAGCAGTTCTTC. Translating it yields CASSLDSDEQFF.

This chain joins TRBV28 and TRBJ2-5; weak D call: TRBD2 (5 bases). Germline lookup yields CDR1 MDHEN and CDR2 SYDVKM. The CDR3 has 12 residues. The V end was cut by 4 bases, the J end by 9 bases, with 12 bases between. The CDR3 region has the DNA TGTGCCAGCAGTTCAGCGGAATCAGCCCAGTACTTC. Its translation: CASSSAESAQYF.

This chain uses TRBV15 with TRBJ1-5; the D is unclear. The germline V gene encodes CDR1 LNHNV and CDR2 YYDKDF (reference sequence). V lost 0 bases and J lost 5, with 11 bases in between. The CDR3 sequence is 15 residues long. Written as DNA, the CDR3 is TGTGCCACCAGCAGAGAAGGTCAGCTGTATCAGCCCCAGCATTTT. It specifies CATSREGQLYQPQHF. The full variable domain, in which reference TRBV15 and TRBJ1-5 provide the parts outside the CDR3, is DAMVIQNPRYQVTQFGKPVTLSCSQTLNHNVMYWYQQKSSQAPKLLFHYYDKDFNNEADTPDNFQSRRPNTSFCFLDIRSPGLGDTAMYLCATSREGQLYQPQHFGDGTRLSIL.

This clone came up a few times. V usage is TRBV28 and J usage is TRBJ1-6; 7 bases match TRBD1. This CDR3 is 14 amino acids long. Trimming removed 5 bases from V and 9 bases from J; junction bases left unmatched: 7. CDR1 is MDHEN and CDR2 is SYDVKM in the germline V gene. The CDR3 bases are TGTGCCAGCAGTCAGGGGGTGGGGGCTTCACCCCTCCACTTT. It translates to CASSQGVGASPLHF.

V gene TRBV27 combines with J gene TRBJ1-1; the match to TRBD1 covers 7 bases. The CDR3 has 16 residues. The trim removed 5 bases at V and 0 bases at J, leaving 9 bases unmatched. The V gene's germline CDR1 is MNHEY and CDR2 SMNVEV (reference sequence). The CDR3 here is CASSAPGQLVNTEAFF. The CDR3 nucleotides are TGTGCCAGCAGTGCACCGGGACAGTTAGTGAACACTGAAGCTTTCTTT.

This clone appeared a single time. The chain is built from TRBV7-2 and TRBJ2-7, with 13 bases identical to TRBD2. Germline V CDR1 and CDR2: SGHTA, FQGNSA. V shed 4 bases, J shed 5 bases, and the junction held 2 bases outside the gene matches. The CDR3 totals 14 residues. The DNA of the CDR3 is TGTGCCAGCAGCTACGGACTAGCGGGAGACGAGCAGTACTTC. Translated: CASSYGLAGDEQYF.

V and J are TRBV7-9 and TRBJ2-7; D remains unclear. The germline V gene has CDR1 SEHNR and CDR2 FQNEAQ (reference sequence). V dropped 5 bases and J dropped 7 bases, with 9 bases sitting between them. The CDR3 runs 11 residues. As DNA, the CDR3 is TGTGCCAGCAGCATTGGGCGGGAGCAGTACTTC. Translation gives CASSIGREQYF.

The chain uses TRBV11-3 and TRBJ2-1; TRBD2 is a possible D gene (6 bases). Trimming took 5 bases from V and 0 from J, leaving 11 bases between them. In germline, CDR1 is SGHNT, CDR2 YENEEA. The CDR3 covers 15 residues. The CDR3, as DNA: TGTGCCAGCAGCGTTAGGGAGGCCTCCTACAATGAGCAGTTCTTC. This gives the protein CASSVREASYNEQFF.

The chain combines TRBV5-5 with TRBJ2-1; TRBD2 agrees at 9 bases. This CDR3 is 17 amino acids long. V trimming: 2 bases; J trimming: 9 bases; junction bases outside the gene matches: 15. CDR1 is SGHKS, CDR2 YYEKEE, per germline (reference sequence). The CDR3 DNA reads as TGTGCCAGCAGCTTTCGAAGGCTAGCGGGAAGGGGAAGTGAGCAGTTCTTC. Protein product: CASSFRRLAGRGSEQFF.

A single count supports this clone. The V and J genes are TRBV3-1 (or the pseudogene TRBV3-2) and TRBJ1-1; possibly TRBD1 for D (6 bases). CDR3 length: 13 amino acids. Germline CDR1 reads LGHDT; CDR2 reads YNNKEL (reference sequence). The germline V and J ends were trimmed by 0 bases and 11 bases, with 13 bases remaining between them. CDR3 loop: CASSQDGGSGAFF. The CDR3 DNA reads TGTGCCAGCAGCCAAGATGGGGGCTCGGGTGCTTTCTTT.

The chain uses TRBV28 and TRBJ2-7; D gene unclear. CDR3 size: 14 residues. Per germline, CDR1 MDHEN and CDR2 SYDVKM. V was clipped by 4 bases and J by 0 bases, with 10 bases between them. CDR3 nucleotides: TGTGCCAGCAGTTCGGACCCGAGCTCCTACGAGCAGTACTTC. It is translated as CASSSDPSSYEQYF. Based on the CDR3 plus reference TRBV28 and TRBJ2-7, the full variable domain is DVKVTQSSRYLVKRTGEKVFLECVQDMDHENMFWYRQDPGLGLRLIYFSYDVKMKEKGDIPEGYSVSREKKERFSLILESASTNQTSMYLCASSSDPSSYEQYFGPGTRLTVT.